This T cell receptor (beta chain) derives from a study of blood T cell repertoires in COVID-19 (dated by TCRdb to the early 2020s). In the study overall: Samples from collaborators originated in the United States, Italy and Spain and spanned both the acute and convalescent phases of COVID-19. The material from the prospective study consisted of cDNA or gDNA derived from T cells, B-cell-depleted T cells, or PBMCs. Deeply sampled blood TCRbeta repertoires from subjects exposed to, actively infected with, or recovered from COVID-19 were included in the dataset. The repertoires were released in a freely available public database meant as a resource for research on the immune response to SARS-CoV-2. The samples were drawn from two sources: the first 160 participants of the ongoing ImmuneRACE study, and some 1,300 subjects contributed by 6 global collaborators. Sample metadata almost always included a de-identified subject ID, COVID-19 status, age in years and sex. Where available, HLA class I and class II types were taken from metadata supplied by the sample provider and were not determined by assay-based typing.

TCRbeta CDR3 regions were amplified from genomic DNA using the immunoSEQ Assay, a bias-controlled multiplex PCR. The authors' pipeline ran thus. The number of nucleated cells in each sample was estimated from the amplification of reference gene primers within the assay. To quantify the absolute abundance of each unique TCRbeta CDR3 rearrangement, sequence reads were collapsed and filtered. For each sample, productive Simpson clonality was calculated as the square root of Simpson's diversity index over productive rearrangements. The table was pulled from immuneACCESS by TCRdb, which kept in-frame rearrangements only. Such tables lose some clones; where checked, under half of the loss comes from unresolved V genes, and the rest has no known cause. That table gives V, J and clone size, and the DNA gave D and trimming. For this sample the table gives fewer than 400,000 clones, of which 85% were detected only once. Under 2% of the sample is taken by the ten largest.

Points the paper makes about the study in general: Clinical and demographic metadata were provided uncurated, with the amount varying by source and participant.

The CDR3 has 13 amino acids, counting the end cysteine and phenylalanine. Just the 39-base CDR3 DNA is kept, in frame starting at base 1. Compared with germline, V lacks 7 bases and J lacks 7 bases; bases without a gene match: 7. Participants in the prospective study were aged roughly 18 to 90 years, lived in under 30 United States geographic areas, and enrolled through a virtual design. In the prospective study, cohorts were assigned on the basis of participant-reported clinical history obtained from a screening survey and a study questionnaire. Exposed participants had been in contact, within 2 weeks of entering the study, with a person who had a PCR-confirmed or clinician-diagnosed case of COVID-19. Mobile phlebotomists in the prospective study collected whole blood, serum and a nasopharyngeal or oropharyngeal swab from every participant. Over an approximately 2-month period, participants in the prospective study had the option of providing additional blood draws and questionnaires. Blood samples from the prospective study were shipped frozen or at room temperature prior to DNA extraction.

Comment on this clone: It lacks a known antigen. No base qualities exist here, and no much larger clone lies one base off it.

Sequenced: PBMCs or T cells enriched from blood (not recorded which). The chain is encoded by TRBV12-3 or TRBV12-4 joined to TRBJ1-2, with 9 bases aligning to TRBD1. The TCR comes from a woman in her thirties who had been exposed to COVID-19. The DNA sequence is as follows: TGTGCCAGCAAGCTACAGGGGGCTGGTGGCTACACCTTC. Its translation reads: CASKLQGAGGYTF.